This T cell receptor (beta chain) comes out of a study of T cell responses to AZD1222 COVID-19 vaccine. Study at large: Second doses that came at about 4 or about 12 weeks were put together. Study conclusions and caveats: Only a handful of AZD1222 recipients, six or seven in all, had baseline seropositivity. Spike-specific TCR breadth and depth grew following two AZD1222 doses. Donors were chiefly white British, with a greater number of females, and clonal diversity was perhaps underestimated.

Data came from immunoSEQ multiplex PCR; TCRdb stores just in-frame clones and leaves some out. The sample contains around 61,000 clones, 70% to 90% of which appear only once. Notes on this clone: Antigen unknown.

The source material was peripheral blood, sampled on day 0 of AZD1222 vaccination. The receptor was isolated from an adult in good health.

As DNA, the CDR3 is TGTGCCTGGAGTCAGATACCGGGACCCCAGGGCTATGGCTACACCTTC. Its protein product is CAWSQIPGPQGYGYTF. This sequence joins TRBV30 and TRBJ1-2; D is possibly TRBD1 (5 bases). The CDR3 runs to 16 residues. Germline assignment: CDR1 GTSNPN and CDR2 SVGIG (reference sequence). The V end lost 2 bases, the J end lost 4 bases, and 20 bases lay between the germline ends.